This T cell receptor beta chain was captured by sequencing in a study of shared clonotypes between healthy human individuals. Selected positively for CCR7 and CD45RO-negative, naive CD8 cells excluded terminally differentiated effector memory CD45RA+ cells. Profiled with immunoSEQ multiplex PCR; TCRdb holds only in-frame clones, not every one. The repertoire consists of more than 2 million clones, with approximately 94% occurring once and the leading ten covering around 1.1%. Looked up from germline, CDR1 is SGHRS and CDR2 is YFSETQ. There are 12 residues in the CDR3. With 0 bases removed from V and 5 bases from J, the gap between germline ends came to 6 bases.

Material for sequencing was naive CD8+ T cells sorted from blood. The chain employs TRBV5-1 and TRBJ2-7, with D uncertain. This clonotype was obtained from a man younger than 30 in good health. CDR3 sequence: CASSLEIDEQYF. CDR3 DNA sequence: TGCGCCAGCAGCTTGGAGATCGACGAGCAGTACTTC.